These T cell receptor beta chains were read from a single sample in a study of blood T cell repertoires in COVID-19. The data were produced by immunoSEQ multiplex PCR, yet TCRdb's version contains in-frame clones alone and is incomplete. The sample has just over 350,000 clones, about 88% seen once; the top ten hold approximately 3%. Input material: PBMCs or T cells enriched from blood (not recorded which). These receptors all stem from a woman aged 25 to 39 who had recovered from COVID-19. CDR3s include the opening cysteine and the closing phenylalanine or tryptophan. Each record gives: D gene, J gene, clone size, V gene, CDR3 protein, CDR3 DNA. D genes are given only for firm matches. Some rows mark clone size as missing; the rest say once, few, many or name a class of expanded clone.

D: TRBD1; J: TRBJ1-4; size: .; V: TRBV15; CDR3: CATSRRTGVGEKLFF; DNA: TGTGCCACCAGCAGGCGGACAGGGGTGGGTGAAAAACTGTTTTTT
D: .; J: TRBJ1-2; size: .; V: TRBV27; CDR3: CASSQTPGGSAGYTF; DNA: TGTGCCAGCAGCCAAACTCCGGGGGGATCGGCCGGCTACACCTTC
D: .; J: TRBJ2-3; size: .; V: TRBV5-6; CDR3: CASSLGGSSTDTQYF; DNA: TGTGCCAGCAGCTTAGGGGGATCTAGCACAGATACGCAGTATTTT
D: .; J: TRBJ1-1; size: .; V: TRBV27; CDR3: CASSLGEDTEAFF; DNA: TGTGCCAGCAGTCTCGGGGAAGACACTGAAGCTTTCTTT
D: TRBD1; J: TRBJ2-7; size: .; V: TRBV15; CDR3: CATSRDPLGTGYHEQYF; DNA: TGTGCCACCAGCAGAGATCCATTAGGGACAGGGTACCACGAGCAGTACTTC
D: TRBD2; J: TRBJ2-7; size: .; V: TRBV7-9; CDR3: CASSVTSEYEQYF; DNA: TGTGCCAGCAGCGTTACTAGCGAGTACGAGCAGTACTTC
D: TRBD1; J: TRBJ1-2; size: .; V: TRBV29-1; CDR3: CSVYADRAPYGYTF; DNA: TGCAGCGTTTACGCCGACAGGGCACCCTATGGCTACACCTTC
D: TRBD1; J: TRBJ1-2; size: .; V: TRBV11-2; CDR3: CASSATGTARAGYTF; DNA: TGTGCCAGCAGCGCTACTGGGACAGCGCGCGCTGGCTACACCTTC
D: TRBD1; J: TRBJ1-2; size: once; V: TRBV19; CDR3: CASRIQGAANYGYTF; DNA: TGTGCCAGTAGGATCCAGGGGGCAGCTAACTATGGCTACACCTTC
D: TRBD1; J: TRBJ2-7; size: .; V: TRBV19; CDR3: CASSMGQFNYEQYF; DNA: TGTGCCAGTAGTATGGGACAGTTTAACTACGAGCAGTACTTC
D: .; J: TRBJ1-3; size: .; V: TRBV5-4; CDR3: CASSLEGNTIYF; DNA: TGTGCCAGCAGCTTAGAGGGAAACACCATATATTTT
D: .; J: TRBJ2-5; size: once; V: TRBV3-1/TRBV3-2; CDR3: CASSQGGGRETQYF; DNA: TGTGCCAGCAGCCAGGGTGGTGGGAGGGAGACCCAGTACTTC
D: TRBD1; J: TRBJ1-1; size: .; V: TRBV15; CDR3: CATSGRDRQNTEAFF; DNA: TGTGCCACCAGCGGAAGGGACAGGCAGAACACTGAAGCTTTCTTT
D: .; J: TRBJ1-5; size: few; V: TRBV12-5; CDR3: CASGYTEPQHF; DNA: TGTGCTAGTGGTTACACCGAGCCCCAGCATTTT
D: .; J: TRBJ2-1; size: .; V: TRBV11-2; CDR3: CASSLDRAGFSYNEQFF; DNA: TGTGCCAGCAGCTTAGATCGGGCGGGGTTCTCCTACAATGAGCAGTTCTTC
D: .; J: TRBJ1-4; size: .; V: TRBV15; CDR3: CATSRLSGMNEKLFF; DNA: TGTGCCACCAGCAGACTTTCGGGGATGAATGAAAAACTGTTTTTT
D: TRBD1; J: TRBJ2-7; size: few; V: TRBV29-1; CDR3: CSVGGTVYEQYF; DNA: TGCAGCGTTGGAGGGACAGTTTACGAGCAGTACTTC
D: TRBD1; J: TRBJ2-7; size: .; V: TRBV2; CDR3: CASYRDSPYEQYF; DNA: TGTGCCAGCTACCGGGACAGTCCCTACGAGCAGTACTTC
D: .; J: TRBJ1-2; size: .; V: TRBV10-3; CDR3: CAISESTPTYGYTF; DNA: TGTGCCATCAGTGAGTCGACACCGACATATGGCTACACCTTC
D: TRBD2; J: TRBJ2-7; size: .; V: TRBV19; CDR3: CASSASGSGSSYEQYF; DNA: TGTGCCAGTAGTGCGTCGGGCAGCGGGAGCTCCTACGAGCAGTACTTC
D: TRBD1; J: TRBJ1-2; size: .; V: TRBV5-4; CDR3: CASSLGQGVYGYTF; DNA: TGTGCCAGCAGCTTGGGACAGGGAGTCTATGGCTACACCTTC
D: .; J: TRBJ2-7; size: .; V: TRBV13; CDR3: CASSDRRGLDEQYF; DNA: TGTGCCAGCAGTGACCGGAGGGGGCTGGACGAGCAGTACTTC
D: .; J: TRBJ2-7; size: .; V: TRBV10-3; CDR3: CAISDRTAQAYEQYF; DNA: TGTGCCATCAGTGACCGGACAGCCCAAGCCTACGAGCAGTACTTC
D: .; J: TRBJ1-1; size: .; V: TRBV6-5; CDR3: CASGLGNTEAFF; DNA: TGTGCCTCCGGGTTAGGGAACACTGAAGCTTTCTTT
D: TRBD1; J: TRBJ1-4; size: few; V: TRBV27; CDR3: CASSPWGQEVKLFF; DNA: TGTGCCAGCAGTCCCTGGGGACAGGAGGTAAAACTGTTTTTT
D: .; J: TRBJ1-3; size: .; V: TRBV27; CDR3: CASSRSFSGNTIYF; DNA: TGTGCCAGCAGTCGCAGTTTCTCTGGAAACACCATATATTTT
D: .; J: TRBJ2-7; size: .; V: TRBV15; CDR3: CATRLGRDYEQYF; DNA: TGTGCCACCAGGCTAGGGCGGGACTACGAGCAGTACTTC
D: TRBD2; J: TRBJ2-3; size: .; V: TRBV28; CDR3: CASSQTLTSGVGDTQYF; DNA: TGTGCCAGCAGCCAAACCCTGACTAGCGGGGTTGGAGATACGCAGTATTTT
D: TRBD2; J: TRBJ2-3; size: .; V: TRBV18; CDR3: CASSPVTSGGPTDTQYF; DNA: TGTGCCAGCTCACCAGTGACGAGCGGGGGTCCGACAGATACGCAGTATTTT
D: TRBD2; J: TRBJ2-7; size: .; V: TRBV13; CDR3: CASSLGTSASYEQYF; DNA: TGTGCCAGCAGCCTTGGGACTAGCGCCTCCTACGAGCAGTACTTC
D: TRBD1; J: TRBJ1-4; size: once; V: TRBV3-1/TRBV3-2; CDR3: CASSRGQGLGVGEKLFF; DNA: TGTGCCAGCAGCCGCGGACAGGGTCTTGGCGTAGGTGAAAAACTGTTTTTT
D: TRBD1; J: TRBJ1-1; size: .; V: TRBV11-2; CDR3: CASSLGDRLNTEAFF; DNA: TGTGCCAGCAGCTTGGGGGACAGGCTGAACACTGAAGCTTTCTTT